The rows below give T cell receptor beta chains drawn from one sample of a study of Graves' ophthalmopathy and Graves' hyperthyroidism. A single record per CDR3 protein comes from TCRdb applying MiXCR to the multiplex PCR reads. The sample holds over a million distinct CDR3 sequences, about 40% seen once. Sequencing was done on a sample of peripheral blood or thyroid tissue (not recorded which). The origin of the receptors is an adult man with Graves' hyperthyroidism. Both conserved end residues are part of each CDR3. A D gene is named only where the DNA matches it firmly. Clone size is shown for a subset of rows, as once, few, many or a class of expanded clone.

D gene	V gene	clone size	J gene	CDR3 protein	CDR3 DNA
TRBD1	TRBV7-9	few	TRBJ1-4	CASSLIQGGREKLFF	TGTGCCAGCAGCCTGATACAGGGGGGTCGTGAAAAACTGTTTTTT
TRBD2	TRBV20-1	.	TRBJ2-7	CSAKKGASGSASYEQYF	TGCAGTGCTAAAAAGGGGGCTAGCGGGAGTGCCTCCTACGAGCAGTACTTC
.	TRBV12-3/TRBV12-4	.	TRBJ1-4	CASSPEGPDEKLFF	TGTGCCAGCAGCCCGGAGGGCCCGGATGAAAAACTGTTTTTT
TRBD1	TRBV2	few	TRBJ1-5	CASSFPGTVSNQPQHF	TGTGCCAGCAGCTTTCCCGGGACAGTTAGCAATCAGCCCCAGCATTTT
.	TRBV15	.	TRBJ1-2	CATSREDRGGIYGYTF	TGTGCCACCAGCAGAGAAGATCGGGGCGGGATATATGGCTACACCTTC
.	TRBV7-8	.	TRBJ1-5	CASSLVGGGSNQPQHF	TGTGCCAGCAGCTTGGTGGGGGGAGGCAGCAATCAGCCCCAGCATTTT
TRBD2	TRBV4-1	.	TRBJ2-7	CASRQKSGDSYEQYF	TGCGCCAGCAGACAAAAGAGCGGGGACTCCTACGAGCAGTACTTC
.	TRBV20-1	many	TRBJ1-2	CSARDPRDYGYTF	TGCAGTGCTAGAGATCCCCGTGACTATGGCTACACCTTC
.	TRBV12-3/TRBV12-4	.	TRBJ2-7	CASSAVSGGSSYEQYF	TGTGCCAGCAGTGCCGTATCAGGAGGGAGCTCCTACGAGCAGTACTTC
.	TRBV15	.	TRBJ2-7	CATSVSGGPYEQYF	TGTGCCACCAGTGTCAGTGGGGGACCCTACGAGCAGTACTTC
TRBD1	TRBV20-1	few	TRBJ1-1	CSARRTGSTEAFF	TGCAGTGCTAGACGGACAGGGAGCACTGAAGCTTTCTTT
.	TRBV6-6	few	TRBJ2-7	CASSSFADAYEQYF	TGTGCCAGCAGTTCCTTTGCGGATGCCTACGAGCAGTACTTC
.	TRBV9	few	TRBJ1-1	CASSIGGGKSEAFF	TGTGCCAGCAGCATTGGGGGGGGGAAGTCTGAAGCTTTCTTT
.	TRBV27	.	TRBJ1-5	CTSSLYGVASNQPQHF	TGTACCAGCAGTTTATATGGGGTGGCGAGCAATCAGCCCCAGCATTTT
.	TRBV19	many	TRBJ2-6	CASRMLGSGANVLTF	TGTGCCAGTCGCATGCTGGGATCTGGGGCCAACGTCCTGACTTTC
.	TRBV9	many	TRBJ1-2	CASSVDVGDYGYTF	TGTGCCAGCAGCGTAGACGTTGGTGACTATGGCTACACCTTC
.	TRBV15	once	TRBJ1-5	CATSRGNIGSEHF	TGTGCCACCAGCAGAGGAAACATCGGCAGCGAGCATTTT
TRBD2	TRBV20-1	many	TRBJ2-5	CSASRSGGLQETQYF	TGCAGTGCTAGTCGGAGCGGGGGGCTCCAAGAGACCCAGTACTTC
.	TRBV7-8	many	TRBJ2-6	CASSFGSGANVLTF	TGTGCCAGCAGCTTTGGCTCTGGGGCCAACGTCCTGACTTTC
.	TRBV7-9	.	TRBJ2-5	CASSLGTGNQPQYF	TGTGCCAGCAGCTTAGGCACCGGCAATCAGCCCCAGTACTTC
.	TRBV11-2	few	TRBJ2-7	CASSPEGGQSRRYEQYF	TGTGCCAGCAGCCCCGAGGGCGGACAGTCGAGGCGCTACGAGCAGTACTTC
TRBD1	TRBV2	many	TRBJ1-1	CASSRQGAKTEAFF	TGTGCCAGCAGCAGGCAGGGGGCGAAAACTGAAGCTTTCTTT
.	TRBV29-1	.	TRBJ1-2	CSVEGGRPVANCGYTF	TGCAGCGTTGAAGGGGGACGACCGGTAGCTAACTGTGGCTACACCTTC
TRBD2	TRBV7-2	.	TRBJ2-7	CASSLGREGNEQYF	TGTGCCAGCAGCTTAGGTCGGGAGGGAAACGAGCAGTACTTC
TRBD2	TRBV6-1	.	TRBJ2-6	CASSEPPGGTGANVLTF	TGTGCCAGCAGTGAACCCCCGGGAGGGACTGGGGCCAACGTCCTGACTTTC
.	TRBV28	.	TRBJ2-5	CASNFQGTETQYF	TGTGCCAGCAACTTCCAGGGTACAGAGACCCAGTACTTC
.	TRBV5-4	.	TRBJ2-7	CASSGPSYYEQYF	TGTGCCAGCAGTGGACCGAGTTACTACGAGCAGTACTTC
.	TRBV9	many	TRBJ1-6	CASSVFGRNSPLHF	TGTGCCAGCAGCGTTTTCGGGCGTAATTCACCCCTCCACTTT
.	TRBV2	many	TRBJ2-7	CASRTTAGYEQYF	TGTGCCAGCCGGACAACTGCAGGCTACGAGCAGTACTTC
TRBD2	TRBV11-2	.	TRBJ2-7	CASSPRGWLSGGESHYEQYF	TGTGCCAGCAGCCCTAGGGGGTGGCTTAGCGGGGGAGAGAGCCACTACGAGCAGTACTTC
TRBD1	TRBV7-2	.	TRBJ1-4	CASSLAGTGDNEKLFF	TGTGCCAGCAGCTTAGCCGGGACAGGGGATAATGAAAAACTGTTTTTT